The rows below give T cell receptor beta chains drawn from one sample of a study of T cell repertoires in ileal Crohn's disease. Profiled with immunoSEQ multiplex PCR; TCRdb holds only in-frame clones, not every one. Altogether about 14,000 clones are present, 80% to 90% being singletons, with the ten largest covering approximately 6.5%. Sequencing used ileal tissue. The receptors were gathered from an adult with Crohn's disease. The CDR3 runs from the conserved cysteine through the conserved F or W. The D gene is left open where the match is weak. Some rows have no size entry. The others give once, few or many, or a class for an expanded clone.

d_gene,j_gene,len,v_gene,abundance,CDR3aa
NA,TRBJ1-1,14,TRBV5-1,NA,CASSLQPENTEAFF
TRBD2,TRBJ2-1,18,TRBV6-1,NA,CASSGLAGGQIVGNEQFF
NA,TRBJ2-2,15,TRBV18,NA,CASSPRQGGTGELFF
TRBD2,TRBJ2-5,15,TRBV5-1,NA,CASSTGLAGGETQYF
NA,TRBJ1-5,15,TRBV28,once,CASSFRARGNQPQHF
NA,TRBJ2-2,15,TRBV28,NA,CASSSQNRPAGELFF
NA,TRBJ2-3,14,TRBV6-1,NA,CASSRTLSTDTQYF
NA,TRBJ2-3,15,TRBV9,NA,CASSLYVASTDTQYF
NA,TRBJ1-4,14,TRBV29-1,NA,CSVGDRRSNEKLFF
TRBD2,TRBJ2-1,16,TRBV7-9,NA,CASSPAGGSSYNEQFF
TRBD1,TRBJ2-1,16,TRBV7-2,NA,CASSLETGVSYNEQFF
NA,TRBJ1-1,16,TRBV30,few,CAWSTPPGWGDTEAFF
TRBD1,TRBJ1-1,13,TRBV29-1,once,CSGTGGFDTEAFF
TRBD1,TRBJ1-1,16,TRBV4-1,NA,CASSQTGKGMNTEAFF
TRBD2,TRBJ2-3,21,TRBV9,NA,CASSVDDRWATSGGGTDTQYF
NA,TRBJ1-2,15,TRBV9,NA,CASSGLAGVGYGYTF
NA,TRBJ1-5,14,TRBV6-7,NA,CANRPRGSNQPQHF
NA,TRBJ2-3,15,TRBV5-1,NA,CASSLGGGDTDTQYF
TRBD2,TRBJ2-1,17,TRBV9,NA,CASSVASSGGAYNEQFF
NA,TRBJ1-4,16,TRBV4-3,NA,CASSQAEGRGSEKLFF
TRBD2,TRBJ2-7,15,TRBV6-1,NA,CASSEEAGRVREQYF
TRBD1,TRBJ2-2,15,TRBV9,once,CASSVGTGSAGELFF
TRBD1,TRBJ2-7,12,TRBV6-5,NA,CASSYSKDRGYF
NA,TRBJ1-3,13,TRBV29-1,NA,CSARETAGNTIYF